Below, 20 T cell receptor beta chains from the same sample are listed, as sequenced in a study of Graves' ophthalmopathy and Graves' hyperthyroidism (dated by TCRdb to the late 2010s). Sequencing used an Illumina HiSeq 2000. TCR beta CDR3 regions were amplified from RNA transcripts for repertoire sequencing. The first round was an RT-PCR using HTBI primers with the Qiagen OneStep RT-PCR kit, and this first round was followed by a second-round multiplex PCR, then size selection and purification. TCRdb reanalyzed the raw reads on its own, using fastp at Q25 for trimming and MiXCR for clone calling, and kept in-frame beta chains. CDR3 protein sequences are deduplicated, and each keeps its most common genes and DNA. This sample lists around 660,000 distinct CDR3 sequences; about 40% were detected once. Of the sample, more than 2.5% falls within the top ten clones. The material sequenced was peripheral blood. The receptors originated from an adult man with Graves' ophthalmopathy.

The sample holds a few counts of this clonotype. The CDR3 is CSARAYGYTF. The CDR3, as DNA: TGCAGTGCTAGGGCCTATGGCTACACCTTC. The V gene is TRBV20-1, the J gene TRBJ1-2; D is uncertain. V was clipped by 3 bases and J by 4 bases, with 3 bases between them. Germline V CDR1 and CDR2: DFQATT, SNEGSKA (reference sequence). This CDR3 has 10 amino acids.

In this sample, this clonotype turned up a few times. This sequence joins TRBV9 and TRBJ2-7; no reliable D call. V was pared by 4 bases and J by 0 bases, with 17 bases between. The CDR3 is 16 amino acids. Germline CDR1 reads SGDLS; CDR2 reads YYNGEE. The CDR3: CASSQDLTVSSYEQYF. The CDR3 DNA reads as TGTGCCAGCAGCCAAGATCTCACCGTAAGCTCCTACGAGCAGTACTTC.

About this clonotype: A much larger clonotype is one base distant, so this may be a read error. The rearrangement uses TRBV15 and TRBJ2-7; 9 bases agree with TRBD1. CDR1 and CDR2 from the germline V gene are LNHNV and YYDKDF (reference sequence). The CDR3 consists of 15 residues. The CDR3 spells CATSISDRGVYEQHF. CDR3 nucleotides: TGTGCCACCAGCATTTCCGACAGGGGGGTCTACGAGCAGCACTTC. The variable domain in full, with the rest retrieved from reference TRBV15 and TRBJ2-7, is DAMVIQNPRYQVTQFGKPVTLSCSQTLNHNVMYWYQQKSSQAPKLLFHYYDKDFNNEADTPDNFQSRRPNTSFCFLDIRSPGLGDTAMYLCATSISDRGVYEQHFGPGTRLTVT.

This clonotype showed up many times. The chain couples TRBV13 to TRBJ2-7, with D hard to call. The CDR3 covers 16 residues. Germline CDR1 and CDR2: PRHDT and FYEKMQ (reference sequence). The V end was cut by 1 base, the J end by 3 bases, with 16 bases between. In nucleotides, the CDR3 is TGTGCCAGCAGCTTAGAGGTCATGGCAGCAAACTACGAGCAGTACTTC. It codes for CASSLEVMAANYEQYF. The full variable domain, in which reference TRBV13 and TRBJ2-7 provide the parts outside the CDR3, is AAGVIQSPRHLIKEKRETATLKCYPIPRHDTVYWYQQGPGQDPQFLISFYEKMQSDKGSIPDRFSAQQFSDYHSELNMSSLELGDSALYFCASSLEVMAANYEQYFGPGTRLTVT.

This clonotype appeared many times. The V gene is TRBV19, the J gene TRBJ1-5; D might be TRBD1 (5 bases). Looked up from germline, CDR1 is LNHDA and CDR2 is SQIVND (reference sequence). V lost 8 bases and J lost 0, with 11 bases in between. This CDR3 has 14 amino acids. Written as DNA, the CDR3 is TGTGCCAGTGACCCGGGACCTAGCAATCAGCCCCAGCATTTT. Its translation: CASDPGPSNQPQHF.

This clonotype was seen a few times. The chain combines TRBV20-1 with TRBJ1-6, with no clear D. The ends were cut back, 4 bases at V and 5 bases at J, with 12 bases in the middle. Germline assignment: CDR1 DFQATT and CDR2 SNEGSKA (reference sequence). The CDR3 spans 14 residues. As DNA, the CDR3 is TGCAGTGCTAAGCCGCCCGGGCATAATTCACCCCTCCACTTT. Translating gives CSAKPPGHNSPLHF.

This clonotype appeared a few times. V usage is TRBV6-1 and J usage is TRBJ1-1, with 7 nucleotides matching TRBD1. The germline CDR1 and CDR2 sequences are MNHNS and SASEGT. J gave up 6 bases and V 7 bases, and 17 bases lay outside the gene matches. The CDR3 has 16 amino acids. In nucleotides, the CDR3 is TGTGCCAGCACCGGAGGGGGCGCGGTCGGTGGCGCTGAAGCTTTCTTT. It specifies CASTGGGAVGGAEAFF.

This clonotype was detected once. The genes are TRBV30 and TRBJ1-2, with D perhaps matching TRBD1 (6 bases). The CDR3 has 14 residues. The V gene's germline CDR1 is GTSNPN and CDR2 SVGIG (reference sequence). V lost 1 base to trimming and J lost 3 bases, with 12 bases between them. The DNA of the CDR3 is TGTGCCTGGAGTGGACAGGTACAGGACTATGGCTACACCTTC. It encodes CAWSGQVQDYGYTF.

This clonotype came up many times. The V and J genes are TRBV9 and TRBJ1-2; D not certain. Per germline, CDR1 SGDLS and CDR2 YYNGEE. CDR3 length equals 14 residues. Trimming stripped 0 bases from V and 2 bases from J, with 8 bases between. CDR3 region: CASSVAQGNYGYTF. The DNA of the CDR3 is TGTGCCAGCAGCGTAGCCCAAGGGAACTATGGCTACACCTTC. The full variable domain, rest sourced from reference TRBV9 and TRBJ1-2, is DSGVTQTPKHLITATGQRVTLRCSPRSGDLSVYWYQQSLDQGLQFLIQYYNGEERAKGNILERFSAQQFPDLHSELNLSSLELGDSALYFCASSVAQGNYGYTFGSGTRLTVV.

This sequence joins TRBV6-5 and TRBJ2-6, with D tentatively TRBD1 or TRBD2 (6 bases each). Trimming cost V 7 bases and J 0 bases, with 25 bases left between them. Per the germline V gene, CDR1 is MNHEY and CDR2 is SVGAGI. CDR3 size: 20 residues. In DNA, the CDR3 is TGTGCCAGCACATTTAGTCCGGGGAGGACAGTGCCCTCTGGGGCCAACGTCCTGACTTTC. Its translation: CASTFSPGRTVPSGANVLTF.

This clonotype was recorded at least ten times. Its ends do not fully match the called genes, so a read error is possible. The CDR3 loop reads CSAREQGNTEAFF. The CDR3 DNA is TGCAGTGCTCGAGAACAGGGTAACACTGAAGCTTTCTTT. This chain uses TRBV20-1 with TRBJ1-1, with D possibly TRBD1 on 6 matching bases. CDR3 size: 13 residues. The germline V gene has CDR1 DFQATT and CDR2 SNEGSKA (reference sequence).

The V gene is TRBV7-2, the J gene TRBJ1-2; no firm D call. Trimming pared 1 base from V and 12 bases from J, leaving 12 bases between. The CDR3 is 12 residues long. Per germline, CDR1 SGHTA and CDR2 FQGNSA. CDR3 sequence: CASSLGVVGNTF. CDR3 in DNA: TGTGCCAGCAGCTTAGGGGTCGTAGGGAACACCTTC.

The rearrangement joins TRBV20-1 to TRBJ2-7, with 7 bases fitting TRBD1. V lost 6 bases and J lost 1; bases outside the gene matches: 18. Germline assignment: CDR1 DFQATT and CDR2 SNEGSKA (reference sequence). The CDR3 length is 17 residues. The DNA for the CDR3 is TGCAGTGCCAGCAGCCAAGAGAGGGGCAGGGGGTCCTACGAGCAGTACTTC. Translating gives CSASSQERGRGSYEQYF.

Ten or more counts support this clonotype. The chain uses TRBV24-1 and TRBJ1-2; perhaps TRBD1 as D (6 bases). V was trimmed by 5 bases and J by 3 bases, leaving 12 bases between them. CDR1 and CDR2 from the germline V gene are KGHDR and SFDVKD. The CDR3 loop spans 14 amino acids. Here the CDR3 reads CATSATGYHYGYTF. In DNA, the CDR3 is TGTGCCACCAGTGCAACAGGGTATCACTATGGCTACACCTTC.

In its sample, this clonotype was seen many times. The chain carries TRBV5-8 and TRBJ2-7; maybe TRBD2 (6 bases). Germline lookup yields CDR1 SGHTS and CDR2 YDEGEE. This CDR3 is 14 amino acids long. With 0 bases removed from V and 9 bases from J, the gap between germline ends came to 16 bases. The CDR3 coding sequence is TGTGCCAGCAGCTTGGAGGGAGGTCAGGGTGCGCAGTACTTC. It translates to CASSLEGGQGAQYF.

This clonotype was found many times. The DNA of the CDR3 is TGTGCCAGCAGTAAACTACACGAGCAGTACTTC. Protein sequence: CASSKLHEQYF. The chain uses TRBV6-6 and TRBJ2-7; D unclear. CDR3 length: 11 residues. V was pared by 5 bases and J by 5 bases, with 7 bases between. CDR1 is MNHNY, CDR2 SVGAGI, per germline (reference sequence).

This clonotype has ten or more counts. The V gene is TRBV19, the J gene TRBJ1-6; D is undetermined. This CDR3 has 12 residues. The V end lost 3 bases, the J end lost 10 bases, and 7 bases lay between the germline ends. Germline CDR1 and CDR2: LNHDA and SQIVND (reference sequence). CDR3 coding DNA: TGTGCCAGTAGTATTAGTGGATCACCCCTCCACTTT. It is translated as CASSISGSPLHF.

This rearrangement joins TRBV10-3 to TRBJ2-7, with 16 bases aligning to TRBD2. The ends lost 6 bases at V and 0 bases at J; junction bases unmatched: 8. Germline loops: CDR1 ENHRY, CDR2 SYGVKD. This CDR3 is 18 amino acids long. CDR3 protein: CAISLGTSGGAYSYEQYF. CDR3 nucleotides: TGTGCCATCAGCCTCGGGACTAGCGGGGGGGCTTACTCCTACGAGCAGTACTTC.

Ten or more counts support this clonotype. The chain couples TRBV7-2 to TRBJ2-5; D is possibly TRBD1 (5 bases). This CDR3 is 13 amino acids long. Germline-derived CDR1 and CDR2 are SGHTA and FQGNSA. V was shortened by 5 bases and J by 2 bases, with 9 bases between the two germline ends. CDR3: CASSTDSQETQYF. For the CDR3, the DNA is TGTGCCAGCAGCACCGACAGTCAAGAGACCCAGTACTTC.

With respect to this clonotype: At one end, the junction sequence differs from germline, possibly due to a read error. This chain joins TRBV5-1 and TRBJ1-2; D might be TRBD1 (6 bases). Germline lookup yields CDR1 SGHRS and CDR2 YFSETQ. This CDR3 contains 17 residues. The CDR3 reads CASSPPGHHSTNYGYTF. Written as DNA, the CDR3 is TGTGCCAGCAGCCCGCCGGGACATCATTCCACTAACTATGGCTACACCTTC.